The 23 T cell receptor beta chains below all came from one sample that was sequenced in a study of blood T cell repertoires in COVID-19. This table comes from immunoSEQ multiplex PCR, and its TCRdb copy is limited to in-frame clones, with some not included. The sample holds about 170,000 clones, about 83% seen once. Sequenced material: peripheral blood. The receptors originated from a man between 18 and 29 years old with active or convalescent COVID-19.

Notes on this clone: A junction end diverges from the germline sequence, so it may reflect a read error. The J gene is TRBJ2-1, the V gene TRBV9, with 7 positions matching TRBD2. Germline CDR1 reads SGDLS; CDR2 reads YYNGEE. CDR3 length: 16 residues. For the CDR3, the DNA is TGTGCCGGCAGCGGGGTATTAGAGACTACGTACAATGAGCAGTTCTTC. Translated, it gives CAGSGVLETTYNEQFF.

The chain combines TRBV9 with TRBJ2-1; 10 nucleotides match TRBD2. Germline V CDR1 and CDR2: SGDLS, YYNGEE. CDR3 length: 15 amino acids. V lost 0 bases, J lost 8 bases, and 5 bases stayed unmatched. This CDR3 reads CASSVVTSGFHEQFF. Here the CDR3 DNA reads TGTGCCAGCAGCGTAGTGACTAGCGGGTTCCATGAGCAGTTCTTC.

V usage is TRBV7-3 and J usage is TRBJ2-1; 9 bases are a match to TRBD2. J gave up 4 bases and V 1 base, and 5 bases lay outside the gene matches. The CDR3 contains 16 residues. CDR1 and CDR2 (germline): SGHTA, FQGTGA. This chain's CDR3 is CASSLIAGVEYNEQFF. The CDR3 DNA is TGTGCCAGCAGCTTAATAGCGGGAGTAGAGTACAATGAGCAGTTCTTC.

The CDR3 region is CASSPDVGQQKMNTEAFF. As DNA, the CDR3 is TGTGCCAGCAGTCCTGATGTGGGACAGCAAAAAATGAACACTGAAGCTTTCTTT. The V call is TRBV27, the J call TRBJ1-1; 7 positions match TRBD1. CDR1 is MNHEY, CDR2 SMNVEV, per germline (reference sequence). The CDR3 extends over 18 amino acids. V was pared by 5 bases and J by 0 bases, with 15 bases of the junction left unmatched.

This clone was observed a handful of times. The DNA of the CDR3 is TGTGCCAGCAGCTTTTTCGATGAGCAGTTCTTC. It encodes CASSFFDEQFF. The J gene is TRBJ2-1, the V gene TRBV2; D not certain. Germline V gene data show CDR1 as SNHLY and CDR2 as FYNNEI. V lost 6 bases and J 8 bases, leaving 8 bases between the germline ends. The CDR3 loop spans 11 amino acids. Using reference TRBV2 and TRBJ2-1 for the parts outside the CDR3, the full variable domain is EPEVTQTPSHQVTQMGQEVILRCVPISNHLYFYWYRQILGQKVEFLVSFYNNEISEKSEIFDDQFSVERPDGSNFTLKIRSTKLEDSAMYFCASSFFDEQFFGPGTRLTVL.

This clone showed up just once. V and J are TRBV15 and TRBJ2-4; D may be TRBD2 (6 bases). This CDR3 comprises 14 residues. The V gene lost 0 bases and the J gene lost 6 bases, with 9 bases spanning the gap. CDR1 is LNHNV and CDR2 is YYDKDF in the germline V gene (reference sequence). As DNA, the CDR3 is TGTGCCACCAGCAGAGACAGGGAGGTAAACATTCAGTACTTC. This encodes CATSRDREVNIQYF.

This chain connects TRBV28 to TRBJ1-6; D remains ambiguous. V gave up 6 bases and J gave up 0 bases, with 9 bases separating them. Germline V gives CDR1 MDHEN, CDR2 SYDVKM. CDR3 length: 15 residues. The CDR3 DNA sequence: TGTGCCAGCAGACTATCCAGCTCCTATAATTCACCCCTCCACTTT. This encodes CASRLSSSYNSPLHF.

J is TRBJ2-5 and V is TRBV27, with 7 bases aligning to TRBD1. The V segment lost 5 bases and the J segment 2 bases; nucleotides outside the gene matches: 5. Germline CDR1 reads MNHEY; CDR2 reads SMNVEV (reference sequence). The CDR3 has 14 residues. The chain's CDR3 is CASSLQGFQETQYF. CDR3 in DNA: TGTGCCAGCAGTCTACAGGGGTTTCAAGAGACCCAGTACTTC.

The genes are TRBV5-1 and TRBJ2-1; D is unresolved. Germline values: CDR1 SGHRS, CDR2 YFSETQ. V was trimmed by 4 bases and J by 4 bases, leaving 12 bases between them. The CDR3 spans 14 residues. CDR3 region: CASSVGGVYNEQFF. In DNA form, the CDR3 reads TGCGCCAGCAGCGTCGGCGGAGTGTACAATGAGCAGTTCTTC.

In this sample, this clone turned up a few times. Mismatch with germline at one junction end may stem from a read error. This sequence joins TRBV7-7 and TRBJ1-3; maybe TRBD1 (5 bases). The CDR3 runs 15 residues. Looked up from germline, CDR1 is SSHAT and CDR2 is FNYEAQ (reference sequence). The DNA of the CDR3 is TGTGCTAGCAGCCCCGTGGGGGACTTTGGAAACACCATATATTTT. It yields the protein CASSPVGDFGNTIYF.

The chain couples TRBV27 to TRBJ2-7; 7 positions match TRBD1. The CDR3 runs to 18 residues. V lost 6 bases to trimming and J lost 2 bases; unmatched junction nucleotides: 19. CDR1 is MNHEY, CDR2 SMNVEV, per germline (reference sequence). The CDR3 DNA follows: TGTGCCAGCAGACTTAGGGGGCCAGGCAAGGCAGGTACCTACGAGCAGTACTTC. Protein: CASRLRGPGKAGTYEQYF.

This sequence joins TRBV14 and TRBJ2-1; 13 positions match TRBD2. The CDR3 runs to 15 residues. Germline trimming cut 5 bases from V and 9 bases from J; bases unmatched to any gene: 7. The V gene's germline CDR1 is SGHDN and CDR2 FVKESK. The CDR3 reads CASSLLLAGGLEQFF. DNA of the CDR3: TGTGCCAGCAGCTTACTACTAGCGGGAGGGCTTGAGCAGTTCTTC.

V gene TRBV4-3 combines with J gene TRBJ2-5, with 7 positions matching TRBD1. Germline CDR1 and CDR2: LGHNA and YSLEER. CDR3 length equals 15 residues. With 3 bases clipped from V and 4 bases from J, the junction kept 8 bases outside the gene matches. CDR3 DNA: TGCGCCAGCAGCCAGAACACAGGGGCCGGAGAGACCCAGTACTTC. Its translation is CASSQNTGAGETQYF.

The CDR3 region has the DNA TGTGCCACTGTGGGACAGGGGCCGTACAATGAGCAGTTCTTC. Its translation is CATVGQGPYNEQFF. The J gene is TRBJ2-1, the V gene TRBV24-1; TRBD1 agrees at 10 bases. This CDR3 has 14 residues. Trimming at V came to 10 bases and at J to 4 bases, leaving 6 bases not matched to a gene. CDR1 and CDR2 from the germline V gene are KGHDR and SFDVKD.

The chain joins TRBV19 to TRBJ2-5, with 11 bases aligning to TRBD2. This CDR3 has 16 amino acids. Per germline, CDR1 LNHDA and CDR2 SQIVND (reference sequence). The ends lost 6 bases at V and 5 bases at J; junction bases unmatched: 11. CDR3 protein: CASSGTSGSKWETQYF. CDR3 sequence (DNA): TGTGCCAGTAGCGGGACTAGCGGTTCTAAATGGGAGACCCAGTACTTC.

The V and J genes are TRBV24-1 and TRBJ2-7, with TRBD2 matching 10 bases. There are 15 residues in the CDR3. Trimming at V came to 3 bases and at J to 3 bases, leaving 4 bases not matched to a gene. Germline V lookup: CDR1 KGHDR, CDR2 SFDVKD. The CDR3 is CATSDPRTSGYEQYF. The CDR3 region has the DNA TGTGCCACCAGTGATCCAAGGACTAGCGGCTACGAGCAGTACTTC.

V usage is TRBV24-1 and J usage is TRBJ2-7; maybe TRBD2 (5 bases). This CDR3 has 13 amino acids. V lost 4 bases to trimming and J lost 7 bases, with 13 bases between them. Germline V CDR1 and CDR2: KGHDR, SFDVKD. The CDR3 loop is CATSDSPWREQYF. The CDR3, as DNA: TGTGCCACCAGTGACTCTCCCTGGAGGGAGCAGTACTTC.

The chain has TRBV12-3 or TRBV12-4 and TRBJ2-7; D is unresolved. V was shortened by 5 bases and J by 2 bases, with 7 bases between the two germline ends. This CDR3 has 12 amino acids. The CDR3, as DNA: TGTGCCAGCAGTCCGGAGACCTACGAGCAGTACTTC. The encoded protein is CASSPETYEQYF.

The chain uses TRBV4-1 and TRBJ1-2; D remains ambiguous. Between the trimmed V and J ends, which lost 1 base and 10 bases, there was a span of 19 bases. Germline V gene data show CDR1 as MGHRA and CDR2 as YSYEKL. The CDR3 covers 15 residues. This chain's CDR3 is CASSQAPGTIYHYTF. The CDR3, as DNA: TGCGCCAGCAGCCAAGCTCCGGGAACCATCTATCACTACACCTTC.

The CDR3 sequence is CASRDRGLMTDTQYF. In DNA, the CDR3 is TGTGCCAGCCGGGACAGGGGGCTTATGACAGATACGCAGTATTTT. This chain uses TRBV27 with TRBJ2-3, with 12 bases fitting TRBD1. This CDR3 has 15 residues. J lost 3 bases, V lost 8 bases, and 6 bases had no gene match. Germline V gene lookup returns CDR1 MNHEY and CDR2 SMNVEV (reference sequence).

This chain uses TRBV30 with TRBJ1-1; no reliable D call. Germline lookup yields CDR1 GTSNPN and CDR2 SVGIG (reference sequence). With 5 bases removed from V and 5 bases from J, the gap between germline ends came to 12 bases. This CDR3 region has 12 residues. DNA of the CDR3: TGTGCCTGGGAACAGCGGAAAACTGAAGCTTTCTTT. Translated, it gives CAWEQRKTEAFF.

This chain links TRBV7-7 with TRBJ2-5, with D possibly TRBD2 on 6 matching bases. Deletions cut 5 bases from V and 2 bases from J, with 12 bases between. This CDR3 contains 14 residues. CDR1 and CDR2 from the germline V gene are SSHAT and FNYEAQ (reference sequence). CDR3 DNA: TGTGCCAGCAGCGTGGGACTGACACAAGAGACCCAGTACTTC. Its translation is CASSVGLTQETQYF.

The J gene is TRBJ2-3, the V gene TRBV3-1 (or the pseudogene TRBV3-2); D ambiguous. Germline V lookup: CDR1 LGHDT, CDR2 YNNKEL (reference sequence). This CDR3 comprises 14 residues. V was pared by 4 bases and J by 3 bases, with 11 bases between. CDR3 residues: CASSPRLSTDTQYF. CDR3 bases: TGTGCCAGCAGCCCCCGACTCTCTACAGATACGCAGTATTTT.